A selection of T cell receptor beta chains follows, all from one sample in a study of shared clonotypes between healthy human individuals. Some clones are missing from TCRdb's copy, which holds only in-frame ones; the method was immunoSEQ multiplex PCR. The sample holds under 1 million clones, around 93% seen once. The sequencing sample was made of naive CD8+ T cells sorted from blood. Every receptor here comes from a man younger than 40 in good health. The CDR3 runs from the conserved cysteine through the conserved F or W. Fields, in order: J gene, clone size, V gene, CDR3 length, D gene, CDR3 protein, CDR3 DNA. A D gene is named only where the DNA matches it firmly. Rows give clone size only sometimes, using once, few, many, or a class for an expanded clone.

TRBJ2-5 - TRBV5-4 14 - CASSASTGTETQYF TGTGCCAGCAGCGCGTCTACGGGTACTGAGACCCAGTACTTC
TRBJ1-5 few TRBV7-9 16 TRBD1 CASSPGTGTGYQPQHF TGTGCCAGCAGCCCCGGGACAGGGACGGGTTATCAGCCCCAGCATTTT
TRBJ2-1 - TRBV7-9 14 - CASSFPGLYNEQFF TGTGCCAGCAGCTTCCCCGGACTGTACAATGAGCAGTTCTTC
TRBJ1-2 - TRBV6-4 12 - CASSDYLGPYTF TGTGCCAGCAGTGACTACCTAGGACCCTACACCTTC
TRBJ2-7 few TRBV6-6 15 TRBD2 CASSYLLAGSNEQYF TGTGCCAGCAGTTACCTGCTAGCGGGAAGTAACGAGCAGTACTTC
TRBJ2-1 - TRBV5-1 17 TRBD2 CASSLYVSGSSYNEQFF TGCGCCAGCAGCTTATATGTTAGCGGGAGCTCCTACAATGAGCAGTTCTTC
TRBJ2-7 few TRBV30 13 - CAWSVLIYNEQYF TGTGCCTGGAGTGTGCTGATTTACAACGAGCAGTACTTC
TRBJ2-2 - TRBV5-1 17 TRBD2 CASSPRTSGRGTGELFF TGCGCCAGCAGCCCGAGGACTAGCGGGAGGGGCACCGGGGAGCTGTTTTTT
TRBJ2-1 - TRBV7-6 16 - CASSLGLPGLYNEQFF TGTGCCAGCAGCTTAGGCCTCCCCGGTCTCTACAATGAGCAGTTCTTC
TRBJ2-3 - TRBV4-3 15 - CASSQDRGLTDTQYF TGCGCCAGCAGCCAAGATCGGGGCTTAACAGATACGCAGTATTTT
TRBJ2-3 - TRBV27 16 TRBD1 CASSRRTGLSTDTQYF TGTGCCAGCAGTCGGAGGACAGGGCTAAGCACAGATACGCAGTATTTT
TRBJ2-7 - TRBV29-1 13 - CSVVGESSYEQYF TGCAGCGTTGTGGGTGAAAGCTCCTACGAGCAGTACTTC
TRBJ2-7 - TRBV16 16 TRBD1 CASSQWFTDRSYEQYF TGTGCCAGCAGCCAATGGTTCACGGACAGGTCTTACGAGCAGTACTTC
TRBJ2-3 - TRBV6-1 16 - CASSVLDRPSTDTQYF TGTGCCAGCAGTGTACTTGACAGGCCTAGCACAGATACGCAGTATTTT